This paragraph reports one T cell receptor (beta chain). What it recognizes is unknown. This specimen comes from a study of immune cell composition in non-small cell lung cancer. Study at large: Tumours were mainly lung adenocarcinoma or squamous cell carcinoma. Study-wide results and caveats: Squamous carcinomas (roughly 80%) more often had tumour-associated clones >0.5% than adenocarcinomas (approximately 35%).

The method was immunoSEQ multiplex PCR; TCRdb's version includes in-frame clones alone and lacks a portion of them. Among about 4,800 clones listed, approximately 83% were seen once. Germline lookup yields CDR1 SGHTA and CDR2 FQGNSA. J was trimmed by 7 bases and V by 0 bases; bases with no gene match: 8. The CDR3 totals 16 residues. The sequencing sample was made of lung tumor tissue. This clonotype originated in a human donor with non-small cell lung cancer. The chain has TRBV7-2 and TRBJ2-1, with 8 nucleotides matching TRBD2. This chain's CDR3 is CASSLAGRGAGNEQFF. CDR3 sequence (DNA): TGTGCCAGCAGCTTAGCCGGGAGGGGCGCGGGTAATGAGCAGTTCTTC.